This note documents a single TCR beta chain sequence. The antigen is undetermined. Time point noted: time of PML onset. The record originates from a study of multiple sclerosis patients with progressive multifocal leukoencephalopathy. The germline V gene encodes CDR1 LGHNA and CDR2 YSLEER. This CDR3 contains 18 residues. V shed 0 bases and J shed 0 bases, with 15 bases lying between them. Overall study findings and caveats: At PML onset, no shared TRBV or TRBJ gene usage was seen. Lower normalized Shannon entropy suggested reduced TRB diversity in most PML patients.

Repertoires were generated with immunoSEQ multiplex PCR, while TCRdb's copy carries only in-frame clones and drops some. Of approximately 30,000 clones listed, roughly 87% were seen once; the top ten hold less than 6.5%. This clonotype was obtained from a woman between 40 and 50 years old with progressive multifocal leukoencephalopathy. V gene TRBV4-3 combines with J gene TRBJ2-4; weak D call: TRBD2 (6 bases). Sequencing was performed on PBMCs, taken from a patient treated with natalizumab. The CDR3 region has the DNA TGCGCCAGCAGCCAAGATTTGGAGGGAATACTAGCCAAAAACATTCAGTACTTC. As protein: CASSQDLEGILAKNIQYF.